These 5 T cell receptor beta chains share one sample of origin, sequenced in a study of cytomegalovirus exposure and HLA in healthy donors. Using immunoSEQ multiplex PCR, the repertoire was profiled, and TCRdb retains in-frame clones only, with some absent. The data show about 58,000 clones, roughly nine tenths seen once. The sample taken for sequencing was PBMCs. Receptors were obtained from a man younger than 30 in good health and CMV-seronegative.

J is TRBJ2-1 and V is TRBV7-9; tentative D call: TRBD2 (5 bases). This CDR3 region has 10 residues. CDR1 SEHNR and CDR2 FQNEAQ come from the germline V gene (reference sequence). The V gene lost 8 bases and the J gene lost 8 bases, with 7 bases spanning the gap. The CDR3 spells CASLGDEQFF. The CDR3 DNA follows: TGTGCCAGCCTCGGGGATGAGCAGTTCTTC.

This chain links TRBV5-1 with TRBJ2-5, with D unclear. The J call may be mistaken, given a closer DNA end match to TRBJ2-7. This CDR3 region has 13 residues. Per germline, CDR1 SGHRS and CDR2 YFSETQ. Here the CDR3 DNA reads TGCGCCAGCAGCTTGGAGTTCGCGTACGAGCAGTACTTC. The encoded protein is CASSLEFAYEQYF.

In its sample, this clone was seen a few times. The V and J genes are TRBV11-3 and TRBJ2-1, with 9 bases fitting TRBD2. Germline-derived CDR1 and CDR2 are SGHNT and YENEEA. This CDR3 is 15 amino acids long. The J segment lost 5 bases and the V segment lost 2 bases, leaving 4 bases of the junction unmatched. The CDR3 region has the DNA TGTGCCAGCAGCTTACCTAGCGGGAATCACAATGAGCAGTTCTTC. This translates into CASSLPSGNHNEQFF.

This clone was counted only a few times. The genes are TRBV4-3 and TRBJ2-3, with a weak D call TRBD2 (6 bases). Per the germline V gene, CDR1 is LGHNA and CDR2 is YSLEER. The V end lost 4 bases, the J end lost 6 bases, and 17 bases lay between the germline ends. The CDR3 contains 15 residues. CDR3 in DNA: TGCGCCAGCAGCCGGTTCACGGGAGACGTGGATACGCAGTATTTT. Translating it yields CASSRFTGDVDTQYF.

The chain uses TRBV29-1 and TRBJ2-2; D is ambiguous. Germline V gene data show CDR1 as SQVTM and CDR2 as ANQGSEA. The V end lost 2 bases, the J end lost 6 bases, and 13 bases lay between the germline ends. CDR3 length: 14 residues. The CDR3, as DNA: TGCAGCGTTGAATTCGGAACAGCCCCCGGGGAGCTGTTTTTT. It is translated as CSVEFGTAPGELFF.